The 5 T cell receptor beta chains below were found in one sample sequenced in a study of vaccination effects on CD4 cells after COVID-19. Expansion of antigen-specific CD4+ T cells with viral peptide pools was carried out by the ViraFEST assay before sequencing. Culturing for more than 9 days preceded CD4+ T cell isolation. Each participant was administered two doses of either the BNT162b2 or the mRNA-1273 vaccine. These receptors are not linked to any known antigen. Using immunoSEQ multiplex PCR, the repertoire was profiled, and TCRdb retains in-frame clones only, with some absent. This table holds 25,000 to 30,000 clones, roughly 70% found once. Sequencing was performed on CD4+ T cells from PBMCs cultured with HCoV-NL63 spike peptides, taken after COVID-19 vaccination. These receptor sequences come from a human donor who received a COVID-19 vaccine.

In DNA form, the CDR3 reads TGTGCCAGCAGCTTTATACGCCGACACCCCTACGAGCAGTACTTC. Residues: CASSFIRRHPYEQYF. The chain links TRBV7-9 to TRBJ2-7; D remains ambiguous. CDR1 and CDR2 (germline): SEHNR, FQNEAQ (reference sequence). Trimming left V 3 bases short and J 2 bases short, with 14 bases between. The CDR3 covers 15 residues.

The chain couples TRBV5-6 to TRBJ2-5; D gene ambiguous. The germline CDR1 and CDR2 sequences are SGHDT and YYEEEE. V lost 4 bases and J 5 bases, leaving 12 bases between the germline ends. The CDR3 totals 13 residues. CDR3 amino acids: CASSPLMGETQYF. The CDR3 nucleotides read TGTGCCAGCAGCCCCCTCATGGGGGAGACCCAGTACTTC.

This clone was detected only a few times. This chain links TRBV10-3 with TRBJ2-1, with D possibly being TRBD1 (5 bases). Trimming took 0 bases from V and 2 from J, leaving 8 bases between them. CDR3 length: 15 residues. The germline gives CDR1 ENHRY, CDR2 SYGVKD. The CDR3 DNA sequence: TGTGCCATCAGTGAGTCGCCGGACACCTACAATGAGCAGTTCTTC. This encodes CAISESPDTYNEQFF.

The CDR3 protein is CASSLSTGNYGYTF. CDR3 DNA sequence: TGTGCCAGCAGCTTAAGTACCGGAAACTATGGCTACACCTTC. The genes are TRBV7-9 and TRBJ1-2; no clear D. In germline, CDR1 is SEHNR, CDR2 FQNEAQ (reference sequence). This CDR3 region has 14 residues. Trimming took off 2 bases at V and 2 bases at J, with 9 bases between the two ends. The variable domain in full, with the rest retrieved from reference TRBV7-9 and TRBJ1-2, is DTGVSQNPRHKITKRGQNVTFRCDPISEHNRLYWYRQTLGQGPEFLTYFQNEAQLEKSRLLSDRFSAERPKGSFSTLEIQRTEQGDSAMYLCASSLSTGNYGYTFGSGTRLTVV.

The V call is TRBV27, the J call TRBJ1-5; D is ambiguous. CDR1 is MNHEY, CDR2 SMNVEV, per germline (reference sequence). V dropped 6 bases and J dropped 7 bases, with 16 bases sitting between them. CDR3 length: 14 amino acids. The CDR3 DNA reads TGTGCCAGCAGACCTCGGAGGGCGGAACAGCCCCAGCATTTT. It codes for CASRPRRAEQPQHF.